The 28 T cell receptor beta chains given below trace back to one sample, sequenced in a study of PD-1 blockade in mismatch repair-deficient tumors. TCRdb's copy holds only in-frame clones and misses some; the assay was immunoSEQ multiplex PCR. The sample contains tens of thousands of clones, about 91% of which appear only once. Specimen: peripheral blood, collected 52 weeks after starting pembrolizumab. These receptors were obtained from an adult with mismatch repair-deficient cancer.

The chain couples TRBV14 to TRBJ1-3; possibly TRBD1 for D (5 bases). Looked up from germline, CDR1 is SGHDN and CDR2 is FVKESK. The V gene lost 4 bases and the J gene lost 2 bases, with 18 bases spanning the gap. The CDR3 contains 17 residues. CDR3 loop: CASSRDLSGSPGNTIYF. The CDR3 nucleotides are TGTGCCAGCAGCCGGGACCTTTCGGGGAGCCCTGGAAACACCATATATTTT.

The V and J genes are TRBV7-9 and TRBJ2-2, with D perhaps TRBD2 (5 bases). This CDR3 is 15 amino acids long. From germline, CDR1 is SEHNR and CDR2 FQNEAQ (reference sequence). Trimming shortened V by 1 base and J by 6 bases, and 12 bases separated the two germline ends. The CDR3 loop reads CASSLERPAAGELFF. Here the CDR3 DNA reads TGTGCCAGCAGCTTAGAGCGGCCTGCGGCCGGGGAGCTGTTTTTT.

This chain connects TRBV15 to TRBJ2-5; D is unclear. Trimming left V 0 bases short and J 5 bases short, with 7 bases between. The CDR3 has 13 amino acids. Germline assignment: CDR1 LNHNV and CDR2 YYDKDF (reference sequence). The CDR3 region has the DNA TGTGCCACCAGCAGAGATCGTGGGGAGACCCAGTACTTC. This encodes CATSRDRGETQYF.

The sample holds one count of this clone. The V call is TRBV4-1, the J call TRBJ2-7, with D perhaps matching TRBD1 (6 bases). Germline CDR1 MGHRA, CDR2 YSYEKL. The length of the CDR3 is 14 residues. With 2 bases removed from V and 6 bases from J, the gap between germline ends came to 14 bases. For the CDR3, the DNA is TGCGCCAGCAGCCAAATTCAGGGGCCAGTCGAGCAGTACTTC. Encoded protein: CASSQIQGPVEQYF.

This clone was seen a single time. This chain connects TRBV28 to TRBJ2-7; TRBD1 matches at 11 bases. The germline CDR1 and CDR2 sequences are MDHEN and SYDVKM. The V gene end was trimmed by 3 bases and the J gene end by 12 bases; junction bases not matched to a gene: 13. The CDR3 has 15 amino acids. The CDR3 loop is CASSFPTGTGGDPYF. CDR3 in DNA: TGTGCCAGCAGTTTCCCCACCGGGACAGGGGGTGATCCGTACTTC.

The rearrangement uses TRBV23-1 and TRBJ1-5; the D gene is possibly TRBD1 (5 bases). TRBV23-1 is an ORF, with its function uncertain. This CDR3 region has 15 residues. V was shortened by 1 base and J by 9 bases, with 16 bases between the two germline ends. In DNA, the CDR3 is TGCGCCAGCAGTCAATGCTCGCAGGGTTTACGGCCCCAGCATTTT. It yields the protein CASSQCSQGLRPQHF.

This clone has a count of ten or more. The chain uses TRBV9 and TRBJ2-1, with TRBD1 matching over 9 bases. Trimming cost V 4 bases and J 10 bases; bases outside gene matches: 12. The germline CDR1 and CDR2 sequences are SGDLS and YYNGEE. This CDR3 is 15 amino acids long. CDR3 sequence: CASSPSGTGFPEQFF. The CDR3 bases are TGTGCCAGCAGCCCGTCCGGGACAGGGTTCCCCGAGCAGTTCTTC.

J is TRBJ1-1 and V is TRBV6-7; 9 nucleotides agree with TRBD1. TRBV6-7 is annotated as an ORF whose role is uncertain. V lost 0 bases to trimming and J lost 10 bases; unmatched junction nucleotides: 3. This CDR3 is 13 amino acids long. Here the CDR3 DNA reads TGTGCCAGCAGTTACTCCCCGGACAGGGGAGCTTTCTTT. Amino acids: CASSYSPDRGAFF.

This clone was detected a few times. The J gene is TRBJ2-1, the V gene TRBV6-1; D gene ambiguous. This CDR3 comprises 14 residues. Per the germline V gene, CDR1 is MNHNS and CDR2 is SASEGT. V shed 4 bases and J shed 5 bases, with 12 bases lying between them. CDR3 coding DNA: TGTGCCAGCAGTGTGAGCCTAGGTGACAATGAGCAGTTCTTC. Amino acid sequence: CASSVSLGDNEQFF.

The genes are TRBV5-1 and TRBJ2-5, with 8 nucleotides matching TRBD2. V lost 7 bases, J lost 4 bases, and 6 bases stayed unmatched. The germline V gene has CDR1 SGHRS and CDR2 YFSETQ. The CDR3 contains 13 residues. The CDR3 DNA sequence: TGCGCCAGCGGGGGCCGGGAGGGAGAGACCCAGTACTTC. Amino acids: CASGGREGETQYF.

V and J are TRBV7-9 and TRBJ2-5; D assignment may be TRBD1 or TRBD2 (5 bases each). CDR1 and CDR2 from the germline V gene are SEHNR and FQNEAQ (reference sequence). The CDR3 length is 14 residues. Trimming took 5 bases from V and 5 from J, leaving 15 bases between them. Here the CDR3 DNA reads TGTGCCAGCAGCCCCAGTGGGGGTTCCGAGACCCAGTACTTC. It encodes CASSPSGGSETQYF.

The V call is TRBV11-2, the J call TRBJ2-7; a possible D gene is TRBD1 (5 bases). Germline values: CDR1 SGHAT, CDR2 FQNNGV. This CDR3 has 14 residues. V lost 3 bases to trimming and J lost 4 bases, with 13 bases between them. The CDR3 spells CASSFRDGDYEQYF. The CDR3 DNA reads as TGTGCCAGCAGCTTCAGGGATGGGGATTACGAGCAGTACTTC.

This chain joins TRBV10-2 and TRBJ2-7; maybe TRBD2 (6 bases). The CDR3 consists of 12 residues. V lost 4 bases to trimming and J lost 3 bases, with 7 bases between them. Germline V gene data show CDR1 as WSHSY and CDR2 as SAAADI. The CDR3: CASSVRGYEQYF. The CDR3 nucleotides read TGCGCCAGCAGTGTGCGGGGCTACGAGCAGTACTTC.

This clone was seen just once. The chain recombines TRBV27 with TRBJ2-7; D possibly corresponds to TRBD1 (6 bases). Germline V gene data show CDR1 as MNHEY and CDR2 as SMNVEV (reference sequence). V gave up 7 bases and J gave up 6 bases, with 19 bases separating them. There are 14 residues in the CDR3. The CDR3 is CASKLVTGGGEQYF. The CDR3 nucleotides are TGTGCCAGCAAACTCGTGACAGGTGGGGGCGAGCAGTACTTC.

The V call is TRBV29-1, the J call TRBJ2-3; D is uncertain. Germline V gene sequence: CDR1 SQVTM, CDR2 ANQGSEA. There are 11 residues in the CDR3. Trimming shortened V by 2 bases and J by 6 bases, and 6 bases separated the two germline ends. The CDR3 coding sequence is TGCAGCGTTGAATTGGGCGATACGCAGTATTTT. It yields the protein CSVELGDTQYF.

The CDR3 bases are TGTGCCAGCAGTCCCCTCGGACTAGCGGGACTAGAGACCCAGTACTTC. It encodes CASSPLGLAGLETQYF. The V call is TRBV27, the J call TRBJ2-5, with 12 positions matching TRBD2. The CDR3 is 16 residues long. Trimming cost V 5 bases and J 4 bases; bases outside gene matches: 8. Germline lookup yields CDR1 MNHEY and CDR2 SMNVEV (reference sequence).

The chain uses TRBV5-6 and TRBJ1-3, with D possibly being TRBD1 (6 bases). V was cut by 2 bases and J by 4 bases, with 13 bases left in between. The CDR3 loop spans 15 amino acids. The germline gives CDR1 SGHDT, CDR2 YYEEEE. The CDR3 region is CASSFLQGSGNTIYF. CDR3 nucleotides: TGTGCCAGCAGCTTCCTACAGGGATCCGGAAACACCATATATTTT.

This chain joins TRBV7-8 and TRBJ1-4; D perhaps matches TRBD1 (5 bases). The V gene's germline CDR1 is SGHVS and CDR2 FQNEAQ. V lost 6 bases and J 8 bases, leaving 16 bases between the germline ends. CDR3 length: 14 residues. As DNA, the CDR3 is TGTGCCAGCAGATCCATGGGCCCAGGGGAAAAACTGTTTTTT. Translation gives CASRSMGPGEKLFF.

Turning to this clone: Within the sample, other DNA sequences also encode this same CDR3. The V gene is TRBV9, the J gene TRBJ2-5; D possibly corresponds to TRBD2 (6 bases). CDR1 SGDLS and CDR2 YYNGEE come from the germline V gene. This CDR3 comprises 14 residues. The germline V and J ends were trimmed by 4 bases and 0 bases, with 10 bases remaining between them. CDR3 sequence (DNA): TGTGCCAGCAGCCCTCGGGACTACCAAGAGACCCAGTACTTC. Its translation is CASSPRDYQETQYF.

Comments on this clone: It differs at one base from a far larger clone, so likely a read error. Other DNA sequences in this sample translate to the same CDR3. The CDR3 spells CASRRTSGRAGTGELFF. In nucleotides, the CDR3 is TGCGCCAGCAGACGGACTAGCGGGAGGGCGGGGACCGGGGAGCTGTTTTTT. This rearrangement joins TRBV5-1 to TRBJ2-2; 15 bases are shared with TRBD2. The CDR3 covers 17 residues. V shed 5 bases, J shed 5 bases, and the junction held 7 bases outside the gene matches. Germline-derived CDR1 and CDR2 are SGHRS and YFSETQ. Full variable domain (rest looked up from reference TRBV5-1 and TRBJ2-2): KAGVTQTPRYLIKTRGQQVTLSCSPISGHRSVSWYQQTPGQGLQFLFEYFSETQRNKGNFPGRFSGRQFSNSRSEMNVSTLELGDSALYLCASRRTSGRAGTGELFFGEGSRLTVL.

The chain combines TRBV12-5 with TRBJ2-1, with 9 nucleotides matching TRBD2. Germline V gene data show CDR1 as LGHNT and CDR2 as FRNRAP. The CDR3 totals 15 residues. V dropped 1 base and J dropped 5; count of bases not matched to a gene: 3. In nucleotides, the CDR3 is TGTGCTAGTGGTTTGGGACTAGCGGTGAACAATGAGCAGTTCTTC. Amino acids: CASGLGLAVNNEQFF.

Of note for this clone: Its ends do not fully match the called genes, so a read error is possible. The gene calls are TRBV28 and TRBJ2-1; 7 nucleotides match TRBD1. Germline values: CDR1 MDHEN, CDR2 SYDVKM. This CDR3 comprises 13 residues. The DNA of the CDR3 is TGTGCCAGCAGTTTGCTCGCCTGGGACAGCGGACTCTTC. Translated: CASSLLAWDSGLF. The full variable domain, rest sourced from reference TRBV28 and TRBJ2-1, is DVKVTQSSRYLVKRTGEKVFLECVQDMDHENMFWYRQDPGLGLRLIYFSYDVKMKEKGDIPEGYSVSREKKERFSLILESASTNQTSMYLCASSLLAWDSGLFGPGTRLTVL.

The rearrangement links TRBV6-5 to TRBJ2-6, with D possibly TRBD1 on 5 matching bases. Deletions cut 8 bases from V and 7 bases from J, with 18 bases between. The CDR3 consists of 15 residues. The germline CDR1 and CDR2 sequences are MNHEY and SVGAGI. The CDR3 sequence: CASRQGGSVANVLTF. As DNA, the CDR3 is TGTGCCAGCCGTCAGGGTGGATCTGTTGCCAACGTCCTGACTTTC.

CDR3 nucleotides: TGTGCCACCAGCAGAGCAGACACAGATACGCAGTATTTT. Protein: CATSRADTDTQYF. The V and J genes are TRBV15 and TRBJ2-3; no clear D gene. The CDR3 runs 13 residues. Germline V gives CDR1 LNHNV, CDR2 YYDKDF (reference sequence). Trimming pared 1 base from V and 2 bases from J, leaving 4 bases between.

By its share, this clone is large. The V and J genes are TRBV27 and TRBJ2-7; D gene uncertain. Germline V gene data show CDR1 as MNHEY and CDR2 as SMNVEV (reference sequence). V was cut by 5 bases and J by 7 bases, with 15 bases left in between. The CDR3 has 13 amino acids. Written as DNA, the CDR3 is TGTGCCAGCAGTCCTACGGTTGCTGGTGAGCAGTACTTC. Amino acid sequence: CASSPTVAGEQYF.

This chain connects TRBV5-4 to TRBJ2-7; D not resolved. Germline V lookup: CDR1 SGHNT, CDR2 YYREEE (reference sequence). The V and J ends lost 0 bases and 6 bases respectively, with 13 bases between them. The CDR3 sequence is 14 residues long. The DNA of the CDR3 is TGTGCCAGCAGCTTGGTCCAGAGAGAGCGCGAGCAGTACTTC. Translation: CASSLVQREREQYF.

This chain links TRBV30 with TRBJ2-7; TRBD1 agrees at 7 bases. The ends lost 0 bases at V and 7 bases at J; junction bases unmatched: 6. The V gene's germline CDR1 is GTSNPN and CDR2 SVGIG (reference sequence). CDR3 size: 13 residues. The CDR3 region has the DNA TGTGCCTGGAGTGTAGCAGGGGGAGAAGAGCAGTACTTC. Translating it yields CAWSVAGGEEQYF.

V is TRBV4-1 and J is TRBJ1-1; maybe TRBD1 (6 bases). Germline-derived CDR1 and CDR2 are MGHRA and YSYEKL. The CDR3 runs 14 residues. The V end lost 6 bases, the J end lost 4 bases, and 15 bases lay between the germline ends. The CDR3 is CASRSNRASTEAFF. In nucleotides, the CDR3 is TGCGCCAGCAGGTCCAACAGGGCGAGCACTGAAGCTTTCTTT.